The rows below give T cell receptor beta chains drawn from one sample of a study of control samples from healthy donors and cancer patients. The assay was immunoSEQ multiplex PCR, and TCRdb's table has in-frame clones only and misses some. The sample consists of around 250,000 clones, over 70% of them appearing once. Sample: PBMCs. These TCRs come from a woman in her fifties or sixties with lung cancer. Both conserved end residues are part of each CDR3.

TRBV6-6	TRBJ1-6	CASSFRGSDSPLHF
TRBV6-5	TRBJ2-7	CASSYSRGYGYEQYF
TRBV7-8	TRBJ1-2	CASSLYIDISFGGYTF
TRBV5-1	TRBJ2-5	CASSLIAGPETQYF
TRBV19	TRBJ1-1	CASSMSRGTEAFF
TRBV2	TRBJ1-2	CASSEGVRGATGYTF
TRBV5-1	TRBJ1-2	CASSLAGPRWGYTF
TRBV18	TRBJ2-7	CASSPASGRASEQYF
TRBV11-2	TRBJ2-1	CASRLSLGTGKDYNEQFF
TRBV2	TRBJ1-2	CASSISGARGYGYTF
TRBV7-6	TRBJ2-7	CASSLAPADSSYEQYF
TRBV18	TRBJ2-1	CASSPGLQGIAYNEQFF
TRBV7-2	TRBJ2-7	CASSLTTGSYEQYF
TRBV25-1	TRBJ1-3	CASSEAGVSGNTIYF
TRBV6-2/TRBV6-3	TRBJ2-7	CASSYLSGQPGQGAYEQYF
TRBV5-4	TRBJ2-5	CASSLQDTETQYF
TRBV9	TRBJ2-2	CASRKGLGNTGELFF
TRBV7-3	TRBJ2-1	CASSLAATSYNEQFF
TRBV11-2	TRBJ2-7	CASSPGNQGEQYF
TRBV6-5	TRBJ1-2	CASMTKVNYGYTF
TRBV5-4	TRBJ1-1	CASSSDAGAPLLSTEAFF
TRBV3-1/TRBV3-2	TRBJ2-7	CASSQAGLAGIYEQYF
TRBV28	TRBJ1-5	CASSGRGRDGNQPQHF
TRBV19	TRBJ2-3	CASREPSTDTQYF
TRBV5-1	TRBJ1-1	CASSLDRAGSGDTEAFF
TRBV18	TRBJ1-2	CASSSTGTDYGYTF
TRBV6-5	TRBJ1-2	CASKVDTYYGYTF
TRBV5-1	TRBJ1-2	CASSLEGSRGYTF
TRBV5-6	TRBJ1-1	CASSWGTQNTEAFF
TRBV6-1	TRBJ2-1	CASSERTSRDHNEQFF
TRBV30	TRBJ1-6	CAWSRGGSYNSPLHF
TRBV28	TRBJ2-3	CASKRTSASTDTQYF
TRBV5-4	TRBJ1-2	CASSLDQGPVGGYTF
TRBV5-1	TRBJ2-7	CASSLGDRAPYEQYF
TRBV9	TRBJ2-2	CASSPGGFGGELFF
TRBV24-1	TRBJ2-5	CATSDLRSPGSVETQYF
TRBV6-4	TRBJ1-2	CASSAGAGNYGYTF